These 27 T cell receptor beta chains came from one sample sequenced in a study of blood T cell repertoires in COVID-19 (dated by TCRdb to about 2020). Receptor libraries were prepared by the immunoSEQ multiplex PCR assay. TCRdb mirrors the immuneACCESS table, restricted to in-frame sequences. Some clones are absent from its copies; in checked studies, under half trace to an unresolved V gene, and the reason for the others is unknown. Within this sample are 180,000 or so clones, with 85% to 90% of them counted one time only. Of the sample, less than 1% is held by the ten largest clones. Sequencing was carried out using peripheral blood. These receptors were collected from a man between 18 and 35 years old with acute or convalescent COVID-19.

In its sample, this clone was seen a few times. The V and J genes are TRBV2 and TRBJ1-5; 7 nucleotides align to TRBD1. Per germline, CDR1 SNHLY and CDR2 FYNNEI. The junction had 3 bases not matched to a gene; V was cut back by 3 bases and J by 4 bases. The CDR3 is 14 residues long. The CDR3 is CASSERQGNQPQHF. CDR3 nucleotides: TGTGCCAGCAGTGAGAGACAGGGAAATCAGCCCCAGCATTTT.

The V and J genes are TRBV15 and TRBJ1-1; D remains ambiguous. Trimming left V 4 bases short and J 2 bases short, with 17 bases between. Germline values: CDR1 LNHNV, CDR2 YYDKDF (reference sequence). The CDR3 covers 16 residues. This CDR3 is CATSTHAGVINTEAFF. CDR3 bases: TGTGCCACCAGCACCCATGCCGGGGTAATAAACACTGAAGCTTTCTTT.

CDR3 nucleotide sequence: TGTGCCAGCATCTCGAGGATGACTGAAGCTTTCTTT. It encodes CASISRMTEAFF. The genes are TRBV2 and TRBJ1-1; no clear D gene. V gave up 7 bases and J gave up 5 bases, with 11 bases separating them. This CDR3 contains 12 residues. Germline CDR1 and CDR2: SNHLY and FYNNEI. The full variable domain, its missing parts supplied by reference TRBV2 and TRBJ1-1, is EPEVTQTPSHQVTQMGQEVILRCVPISNHLYFYWYRQILGQKVEFLVSFYNNEISEKSEIFDDQFSVERPDGSNFTLKIRSTKLEDSAMYFCASISRMTEAFFGQGTRLTVV.

CDR3 region: CASSHPTGQAYEQYF. DNA of the CDR3: TGTGCCAGCAGCCACCCCACCGGACAGGCCTACGAGCAGTACTTC. The chain uses TRBV3-1 (or the pseudogene TRBV3-2) and TRBJ2-7; 7 positions match TRBD1. The V gene's germline CDR1 is LGHDT and CDR2 YNNKEL (reference sequence). J was trimmed by 2 bases and V by 3 bases; bases with no gene match: 7. The CDR3 contains 15 residues.

The rearrangement joins TRBV10-3 to TRBJ1-1, with 8 bases fitting TRBD1. This CDR3 contains 15 residues. Germline assignment: CDR1 ENHRY and CDR2 SYGVKD. V trimming: 6 bases; J trimming: 1 base; junction bases outside the gene matches: 7. CDR3 sequence reads: CAIRPGGGRNTEAFF. The CDR3 nucleotides read TGTGCCATCAGGCCAGGGGGCGGGAGGAACACTGAAGCTTTCTTT.

The V and J genes are TRBV18 and TRBJ1-3; no clear D gene. The CDR3 contains 14 residues. Germline CDR1 KGHSH, CDR2 LQKENI. Trimming pared 0 bases from V and 2 bases from J, leaving 5 bases between. The DNA of the CDR3 is TGTGCCAGCTCACCACCGCCTACTGGAAACACCATATATTTT. Protein: CASSPPPTGNTIYF.

The chain has TRBV4-1 and TRBJ2-2, with a tentative D call TRBD1 (5 bases). The CDR3 loop spans 19 amino acids. The V gene lost 0 bases and the J gene lost 5 bases, with 22 bases spanning the gap. Germline-derived CDR1 and CDR2 are MGHRA and YSYEKL. The CDR3 region has the DNA TGCGCCAGCAGCCAAGATCCTTCCGTTGTGCGACACAGGACCGGGGAGCTGTTTTTT. Amino acids: CASSQDPSVVRHRTGELFF.

This chain joins TRBV30 and TRBJ2-2; TRBD1 matches 7 bases. This CDR3 comprises 15 residues. Germline V gene data show CDR1 as GTSNPN and CDR2 as SVGIG (reference sequence). Losses at the gene ends were 8 bases for V and 1 base for J; bases not matched to a gene: 10. For the CDR3, the DNA is TGTGCCAACAAAGGGGGCGTAGGGAACACCGGGGAGCTGTTTTTT. The encoded protein is CANKGGVGNTGELFF.

The chain joins TRBV18 to TRBJ2-5; TRBD1 aligns across 9 bases. The CDR3 runs to 14 residues. Trimming took 3 bases from V and 4 from J; bases not matched to a gene: 3. Looked up from germline, CDR1 is KGHSH and CDR2 is LQKENI. CDR3 in DNA: TGTGCCAGCTCACCCCTGGGACAGGGAGAGACCCAGTACTTC. It is translated as CASSPLGQGETQYF.

The chain uses TRBV6-6 and TRBJ2-7, with 9 bases matching TRBD2. With 4 bases clipped from V and 5 bases from J, the junction kept 6 bases outside the gene matches. Germline-derived CDR1 and CDR2 are MNHNY and SVGAGI (reference sequence). The CDR3 is 14 amino acids. The CDR3 loop is CASSSWRGGDEQYV. The CDR3 DNA follows: TGTGCCAGCAGTTCTTGGCGGGGGGGCGACGAGCAGTACGTC.

The sample holds a few counts of this clone. The chain employs TRBV6-5 and TRBJ1-5; 11 bases line up with TRBD1. There are 15 residues in the CDR3. The germline V gene has CDR1 MNHEY and CDR2 SVGAGI. V gave up 7 bases and J gave up 4 bases; unmatched junction bases: 6. In DNA form, the CDR3 reads TGTGCCAGCATTTCCAGGGACAGGGGGAATCAGCCCCAGCATTTT. Encoded protein: CASISRDRGNQPQHF.

This clone has a handful of counts. The chain recombines TRBV27 with TRBJ1-1, with 8 bases matching TRBD1. CDR1 and CDR2 (germline): MNHEY, SMNVEV (reference sequence). Unmatched junction bases numbered 9, after V lost 6 bases and J lost 6 bases. The CDR3 consists of 14 residues. The CDR3 loop reads CASSPGGGFSEAFF. In DNA form, the CDR3 reads TGTGCCAGCAGCCCAGGGGGCGGTTTTTCTGAAGCTTTCTTT.

V usage is TRBV6-1 and J usage is TRBJ2-7, with D perhaps TRBD2 (6 bases). Germline V gene sequence: CDR1 MNHNS, CDR2 SASEGT. V lost 1 base and J 4 bases, leaving 17 bases between the germline ends. The CDR3 runs to 16 residues. CDR3 amino acids: CASSEELGLALYEQYV. CDR3 nucleotide sequence: TGTGCCAGCAGTGAAGAACTGGGACTGGCGCTTTACGAGCAGTACGTC.

The rearrangement uses TRBV5-4 and TRBJ2-7; TRBD2 matches at 8 bases. J was trimmed by 6 bases and V by 0 bases; bases with no gene match: 2. CDR3 length: 13 amino acids. The germline CDR1 and CDR2 sequences are SGHNT and YYREEE (reference sequence). In nucleotides, the CDR3 is TGTGCCAGCAGCTTGGGGACTAGCAGCGAGCAGTACGTC. This codes for CASSLGTSSEQYV.

This clone appeared once. The rearrangement uses TRBV12-5 and TRBJ2-1, with 7 positions matching TRBD2. With 0 bases clipped from V and 7 bases from J, the junction kept 12 bases outside the gene matches. This CDR3 region has 17 residues. Looked up from germline, CDR1 is LGHNT and CDR2 is FRNRAP. CDR3 residues: CASGLVGSSGKSNEQFF. CDR3 in DNA: TGTGCTAGTGGTTTGGTGGGGTCTAGCGGTAAATCTAATGAGCAGTTCTTC.

The chain couples TRBV21-1 to TRBJ2-2; no DNA check was done on the table's D call, TRBD1. TRBV21-1 is a pseudogene segment. The CDR3 sequence is 17 residues long. The CDR3 DNA follows: TGTGCCAGCAGCAAACTGGTCGTACAGACCAGCACCGGGGAGCTGTTTTTT. Translation gives CASSKLVVQTSTGELFF.

The rearrangement links TRBV24-1 to TRBJ2-5, with TRBD1 matching over 9 bases. Per the germline V gene, CDR1 is KGHDR and CDR2 is SFDVKD. V was pared by 3 bases and J by 2 bases, with 3 bases of the junction left unmatched. The CDR3 is 15 residues long. Here the CDR3 reads CATSDAGQGQETQYF. DNA for the CDR3: TGTGCCACCAGTGATGCCGGACAGGGGCAAGAGACCCAGTACTTC.

The chain is built from TRBV7-9 and TRBJ2-7; 7 bases agree with TRBD1. The CDR3 is made up of 13 amino acids. The J segment lost 5 bases and the V segment lost 5 bases, leaving 6 bases of the junction unmatched. Germline V lookup: CDR1 SEHNR, CDR2 FQNEAQ (reference sequence). CDR3 amino acids: CASSPLTGHEQYV. The CDR3 DNA reads as TGTGCCAGCAGCCCATTGACAGGGCACGAGCAGTACGTC.

The gene calls are TRBV5-4 and TRBJ2-4; possible D gene TRBD1, 5 bases. This CDR3 contains 16 residues. The germline V gene has CDR1 SGHNT and CDR2 YYREEE (reference sequence). Deletions cut 4 bases from V and 1 base from J, with 15 bases between. Written as DNA, the CDR3 is TGTGCCAGCAGCACTGCCAGGGATAGGGCCAAAAACATTCAGTACTTC. Protein product: CASSTARDRAKNIQYF.

The V call is TRBV7-8, the J call TRBJ1-6, with 12 bases fitting TRBD1. The CDR3 consists of 16 residues. Germline CDR1 is SGHVS and CDR2 is FQNEAQ. The V and J ends lost 4 bases and 7 bases, in that order; junction bases with no gene match: 5. CDR3 nucleotide sequence: TGTGCCAGCAGCTCATCGGGACAGGGGGCAAATTCACCCCTCCACTTT. It codes for CASSSSGQGANSPLHF.

The J gene is TRBJ2-5, the V gene TRBV7-9; 11 bases map to TRBD2. The CDR3 loop spans 15 amino acids. V was clipped by 6 bases and J by 2 bases; unmatched bases: 5. Germline V gene sequence: CDR1 SEHNR, CDR2 FQNEAQ (reference sequence). CDR3 amino acids: CASRQGLAEQETQYF. The CDR3 DNA reads TGTGCCAGCAGACAGGGACTAGCGGAACAAGAGACCCAGTACTTC. Looking up the rest from reference TRBV7-9 and TRBJ2-5 gives the full variable domain: DTGVSQNPRHKITKRGQNVTFRCDPISEHNRLYWYRQTLGQGPEFLTYFQNEAQLEKSRLLSDRFSAERPKGSFSTLEIQRTEQGDSAMYLCASRQGLAEQETQYFGPGTRLLVL.

The chain has TRBV7-2 and TRBJ2-5; D possibly corresponds to TRBD1 (5 bases). The germline V gene has CDR1 SGHTA and CDR2 FQGNSA. The CDR3 consists of 15 residues. Trimming took off 5 bases at V and 4 bases at J, with 17 bases between the two ends. This CDR3 is CASSPDRDTRETQYF. DNA for the CDR3: TGTGCCAGCAGCCCAGACAGAGACACTCGAGAGACCCAGTACTTC.

The table lists this clone with a count of one. The chain recombines TRBV24-1 with TRBJ2-3, with a weak D call TRBD1 (5 bases). Trimming shortened V by 5 bases and J by 4 bases, and 12 bases separated the two germline ends. Germline V gives CDR1 KGHDR, CDR2 SFDVKD. The CDR3 covers 14 residues. CDR3: CATSAGKIADTQYF. In DNA, the CDR3 is TGTGCCACCAGTGCAGGGAAAATTGCAGATACGCAGTATTTT.

The rearrangement uses TRBV10-3 and TRBJ1-2; the D gene is possibly TRBD1 (6 bases). Germline V gene data show CDR1 as ENHRY and CDR2 as SYGVKD. This CDR3 spans 13 amino acids. V lost 4 bases and J lost 8, with 14 bases in between. The CDR3 here is CAISVRQGTGYTF. The CDR3 nucleotides are TGTGCCATCAGTGTTAGGCAGGGGACGGGCTACACCTTC.

This chain uses TRBV9 with TRBJ1-2, with 9 positions matching TRBD1. V was clipped by 3 bases and J by 8 bases; unmatched bases: 8. This CDR3 has 14 amino acids. CDR1 and CDR2 from the germline V gene are SGDLS and YYNGEE. Here the CDR3 reads CASSDGTGITGYTF. Here the CDR3 DNA reads TGTGCCAGCAGCGACGGGACAGGGATTACGGGCTACACCTTC.

V usage is TRBV10-2 and J usage is TRBJ2-5; 11 bases map to TRBD1. The CDR3 has 15 amino acids. The V and J ends lost 4 bases and 2 bases, in that order; junction bases with no gene match: 3. From germline, CDR1 is WSHSY and CDR2 SAAADI. CDR3 loop: CASSGGQGVQETQYF. The CDR3 region has the DNA TGCGCCAGCAGTGGGGGACAGGGGGTACAAGAGACCCAGTACTTC.

This chain links TRBV19 with TRBJ1-5; D is possibly TRBD1 (6 bases). The V end lost 3 bases, the J end lost 0 bases, and 9 bases lay between the germline ends. The germline CDR1 and CDR2 sequences are LNHDA and SQIVND (reference sequence). The CDR3 consists of 15 residues. The CDR3 sequence: CASSIPDSSNQPQHF. In DNA, the CDR3 is TGTGCCAGTAGTATTCCGGACAGTAGCAATCAGCCCCAGCATTTT.